Listed below are T cell receptor beta chains from one sample, sequenced in a study of blood T cell repertoires in COVID-19. TCRdb's table, derived via immunoSEQ multiplex PCR, lists solely in-frame clones and lacks some. This sample has approximately 290,000 clones, with 70% to 90% found just once. Material: PBMCs or T cells enriched from blood (not recorded which). These receptors all stem from a young woman who had recovered from COVID-19. Each CDR3 is given with its conserved first and last residue. Each record gives: J gene, D gene, clone size, V gene, CDR3 protein, CDR3 DNA. D genes are given only for firm matches. Clone size is shown for a subset of rows, as once, few, many or a class of expanded clone.

>TRBJ1-2|TRBD1|.|TRBV5-8
CASDPGTGGAGYTF
TGTGCCAGCGACCCCGGGACAGGGGGGGCTGGCTACACCTTC
>TRBJ2-7|TRBD2|.|TRBV5-1
CASSLATGLSYEQYF
TGCGCCAGCAGCTTGGCGACGGGACTAAGTTACGAGCAGTACTTC
>TRBJ2-3|.|.|TRBV3-1/TRBV3-2
CASSQGGYPTDTQYF
TGTGCCAGCAGCCAAGGGGGCTACCCCACAGATACGCAGTATTTT
>TRBJ2-5|TRBD1|few|TRBV7-9
CASTQGPGGLETQYF
TGTGCCAGCACCCAAGGGCCAGGGGGCCTGGAGACCCAGTACTTC
>TRBJ1-6|TRBD1|.|TRBV4-1
CASSQAQGSYNSPLHF
TGCGCCAGCAGCCAAGCACAGGGGTCCTATAATTCACCCCTCCACTTT
>TRBJ2-5|.|.|TRBV5-1
CASSFYNPQETQYF
TGCGCCAGCAGCTTTTACAACCCACAAGAGACCCAGTACTTC
>TRBJ1-4|.|.|TRBV30
CAWSKRRVSEKLFF
TGTGCCTGGAGTAAAAGGAGGGTTAGTGAAAAACTGTTTTTT
>TRBJ1-1|TRBD1|few|TRBV6-5
CASSYRGLSLNTEAFF
TGTGCCAGCAGCTACAGGGGACTTTCCTTGAACACTGAAGCTTTCTTT
>TRBJ2-2|.|.|TRBV5-4
CASSLLTGNPFPGELFF
TGTGCCAGCAGCCTCCTTACAGGGAACCCTTTCCCCGGGGAGCTGTTTTTT
>TRBJ1-2|.|.|TRBV6-5
CASRGSQQGNYGYTF
TGTGCCAGCAGGGGGTCGCAGCAGGGGAACTATGGCTACACCTTC
>TRBJ2-2|.|.|TRBV7-9
CASSSWVPRGWNTGELFF
TGTGCCAGCAGCTCGTGGGTTCCTCGCGGGTGGAACACCGGGGAGCTGTTTTTT
>TRBJ2-6|.|.|TRBV21-1
CASSTHYSGANVLTF
TGTGCCAGCAGCACCCACTACTCTGGGGCCAACGTCCTGACTTTC
>TRBJ2-1|.|.|TRBV7-3
CASSSGDFISEQFF
TGTGCCAGCAGCTCCGGGGACTTTATTAGTGAGCAGTTCTTC
>TRBJ1-1|TRBD1|.|TRBV27
CASSPGTGGAAEAFF
TGTGCCAGCAGTCCGGGGACAGGGGGCGCGGCTGAAGCTTTCTTT
>TRBJ2-3|.|.|TRBV18
CASSPQQFTQYF
TGTGCCAGCTCACCCCAACAGTTTACGCAGTATTTT
>TRBJ2-5|TRBD2|.|TRBV20-1
CSASPLKSGLADPWGETQYF
TGCAGTGCTAGTCCCCTTAAGTCGGGACTAGCGGACCCCTGGGGAGAGACCCAGTACTTC
>TRBJ2-3|TRBD2|.|TRBV7-9
CASRPRPSGRHSDTQYF
TGTGCCAGCAGGCCACGCCCTAGCGGACGTCACTCAGATACGCAGTATTTT
>TRBJ2-7|.|once|TRBV25-1
CASSESGSLYEQYF
TGTGCCAGCAGTGAATCTGGTAGCCTCTACGAGCAGTACTTC
>TRBJ2-7|TRBD1|.|TRBV28
CASSFPAGGEQYF
TGTGCCAGCAGTTTCCCTGCAGGGGGCGAGCAGTACTTC
>TRBJ1-1|.|.|TRBV7-2
CASSLYGVSTEAFF
TGTGCCAGCAGCCTCTACGGTGTTTCCACTGAAGCTTTCTTT
>TRBJ1-2|TRBD1|few|TRBV25-1
CASRPDDRVGYTF
TGTGCCAGCAGACCGGACGACAGGGTTGGCTACACCTTC
>TRBJ2-5|TRBD2|.|TRBV5-6
CASSFTPTSGGAAETQYF
TGTGCCAGCAGCTTCACGCCGACTAGCGGGGGGGCCGCAGAGACCCAGTACTTC
>TRBJ1-3|.|.|TRBV25-1
CASTPGYGNTIYF
TGTGCCAGCACCCCAGGGTACGGAAACACCATATATTTT
>TRBJ1-4|.|.|TRBV29-1
CSVAGALRNEKLFF
TGCAGCGTTGCTGGAGCCTTACGAAATGAAAAACTGTTTTTT
>TRBJ2-2|.|.|TRBV28
CASSLPFTGELFF
TGTGCCAGCAGTTTACCATTCACCGGGGAGCTGTTTTTT
>TRBJ1-2|.|.|TRBV4-1
CASSQDTGKSWGYTF
TGCGCCAGCAGCCAAGATACAGGGAAGTCGTGGGGCTACACCTTC
>TRBJ1-1|TRBD1|.|TRBV19
CASSFGTGTEAFF
TGTGCCAGTAGTTTCGGGACAGGGACTGAAGCTTTCTTT
>TRBJ2-3|.|once|TRBV19
CATTAGDTQYF
TGTGCCACTACCGCCGGAGATACGCAGTATTTT
>TRBJ1-2|TRBD1|.|TRBV4-1
CASSHPGQGPNYGYTF
TGCGCCAGCAGCCATCCGGGACAGGGCCCCAACTATGGCTACACCTTC
>TRBJ1-5|TRBD1|few|TRBV4-1
CASSPRTGAGYSNQPQHF
TGCGCCAGCAGCCCACGGACAGGGGCTGGATATAGCAATCAGCCCCAGCATTTT
>TRBJ2-3|TRBD1|.|TRBV5-6
CASSLKEDRVGVFSDTQYF
TGTGCCAGCAGCCTGAAGGAGGACAGGGTGGGAGTTTTCTCAGATACGCAGTATTTT
>TRBJ2-1|.|.|TRBV6-5
CASIFVNEQFF
TGTGCCAGCATATTTGTGAATGAGCAGTTCTTC
>TRBJ2-3|.|.|TRBV5-1
CASSLRAGTGDTQYF
TGCGCCAGCAGCTTGAGGGCGGGAACGGGAGATACGCAGTATTTT
>TRBJ2-7|.|once|TRBV27
CASSFIRTYEQYF
TGTGCCAGCAGTTTTATCAGGACCTACGAGCAGTACTTC
>TRBJ1-4|.|.|TRBV15
CATSRVGGIRFNEKLFF
TGTGCCACCAGCAGAGTTGGAGGGATAAGATTTAATGAAAAACTGTTTTTT
>TRBJ2-3|TRBD2|once|TRBV6-1
CASSEAGTSGGWGTDTQYF
TGTGCCAGCAGTGAAGCCGGGACTAGCGGGGGGTGGGGCACAGATACGCAGTATTTT
>TRBJ1-2|.|.|TRBV2
CASRGTGSGYGYTF
TGTGCCAGCAGGGGAACAGGGAGTGGCTATGGCTACACCTTC
>TRBJ2-5|.|once|TRBV7-9
CASSLALWGARETQYF
TGTGCCAGCAGCTTAGCGTTGTGGGGCGCGAGGGAGACCCAGTACTTC
>TRBJ1-1|.|.|TRBV29-1
CSVVGRRGAFF
TGCAGCGTTGTAGGACGGAGGGGAGCTTTCTTT
>TRBJ2-1|TRBD1|.|TRBV7-2
CASSLQGADNEQFF
TGTGCCAGCAGCTTACAGGGGGCCGACAATGAGCAGTTCTTC
>TRBJ1-2|.|.|TRBV7-8
CASSLNPLANYGYTF
TGTGCCAGCAGCCTTAATCCTTTAGCTAACTATGGCTACACCTTC
>TRBJ2-5|TRBD1|.|TRBV6-1
CASSDWTGGVRKTQYF
TGTGCCAGCAGTGATTGGACAGGGGGCGTTAGGAAGACCCAGTACTTC
>TRBJ2-2|.|.|TRBV2
CASSERGSDTGELFF
TGTGCCAGCAGTGAAAGGGGGTCGGACACCGGGGAGCTGTTTTTT
>TRBJ2-3|.|.|TRBV28
CASSHPQGGEDTQYF
TGTGCCAGCAGCCACCCCCAGGGGGGAGAGGATACGCAGTATTTT
>TRBJ1-3|.|.|TRBV10-3
CAISEAAGMYGNTIYF
TGTGCCATCAGTGAGGCGGCAGGGATGTACGGAAACACCATATATTTT
>TRBJ1-6|.|.|TRBV10-3
CAISRQNNSPLHF
TGTGCCATCTCGCGACAGAACAATTCACCCCTCCACTTT
>TRBJ2-7|.|.|TRBV7-2
CASSSPRSSYEQYF
TGTGCCAGCAGCTCCCCGAGGAGCTCCTACGAGCAGTACTTC
>TRBJ1-1|.|few|TRBV19
CASIIQGDYTEAFF
TGTGCCAGTATCATACAGGGTGATTACACTGAAGCTTTCTTT
>TRBJ2-5|.|.|TRBV24-1
CASPGKQETQYF
TGTGCCAGTCCCGGGAAACAAGAGACCCAGTACTTC
>TRBJ1-3|TRBD1|.|TRBV28
CASSFLGQGLSGNTIYF
TGTGCCAGCAGTTTTCTGGGACAGGGCCTCTCTGGAAACACCATATATTTT
>TRBJ1-2|.|.|TRBV24-1
CATSANSRPGQVGYTF
TGTGCCACCAGTGCCAATTCCCGCCCGGGACAAGTTGGCTACACCTTC
>TRBJ2-7|TRBD2|.|TRBV28
CASSLGIPGLAGGYEQYF
TGTGCCAGCAGTTTGGGGATACCGGGACTAGCGGGAGGATACGAGCAGTACTTC
>TRBJ1-1|.|.|TRBV5-1
CASSLDRGKKTEAFF
TGCGCCAGCAGCTTGGATCGGGGGAAAAAAACTGAAGCTTTCTTT